The entry that follows covers one TCR beta chain sequence. Its cognate antigen is unknown. The CDR3 consists of 15 residues. V dropped 3 bases and J dropped 0; count of bases not matched to a gene: 4. Germline CDR1 SGHAT, CDR2 FQDESV (reference sequence). This record belongs to a study of tumor-infiltrating lymphocytes in localized non-small cell lung cancer. About the study: Patients included smokers and never-smokers with various histologies, some sampled after neoadjuvant chemotherapy. Each patient gave resected tumor and non-adjacent uninvolved lung tissue. Study results and limitations: Technical variation could not be separated from intratumor heterogeneity here.

Generated by immunoSEQ multiplex PCR, the TCRdb table keeps only in-frame clones and is missing some. This sample yields 10,000 to 15,000 clones, of which 76% are seen a single time; roughly 17% belongs to the top ten. The J gene is TRBJ2-7, the V gene TRBV11-1, with 8 bases identical to TRBD2. The sequence derives from a human donor with non-small cell lung cancer. Specimen: uninvolved lung tissue not adjacent to the tumor. CDR3 in DNA: TGTGCCAGCAGCTTCTCGGGGGGGACCTCCTACGAGCAGTACTTC. This codes for CASSFSGGTSYEQYF. Looking up the rest from reference TRBV11-1 and TRBJ2-7 gives the full variable domain: EAEVAQSPRYKITEKSQAVAFWCDPISGHATLYWYRQILGQGPELLVQFQDESVVDDSQLPKDRFSAERLKGVDSTLKIQPAELGDSAMYLCASSFSGGTSYEQYFGPGTRLTVT.